This T cell receptor beta chain was sequenced for a study of shared T cell receptors in the human thymus (dated by TCRdb to the early 2020s). About the investigation overall: The study examined how self-reactive, shared T-cell receptor alpha chains are generated in the human thymus.

Regarding this clone: Its cognate antigen has yet to be identified. No qualities accompany the bases; no much larger clone lies one base away.

Library method: the immunoSEQ multiplex PCR assay. TCRdb mirrors the immuneACCESS table, restricted to in-frame sequences. Some clones are absent from its copies; in checked studies, under half trace to an unresolved V gene, and the reason for the others is unknown. The sample records about 710,000 clones, approximately 87% of which are singletons. About 0.0094% of the sample is taken by the ten largest. These records were also assigned to another study, of human thymus T cells. As that second paper reports: In Finland, the donors were immunologically healthy infants who were having open corrective cardiac surgery for congenital heart defects. The thymus tissue came from surgical resects taken out during corrective cardiac surgery. Biased V and J gene segment usage appeared to be present in both thymic and peripheral blood repertoires. Highly overlapping thymic TCR repertoires among unrelated individuals were reported in the related research. The study used eight infant thymus samples plus four related peripheral blood samples to characterize TCR alpha and beta repertoires. Donor ages ranging from about 7 to 250 days were recorded, and several male and a couple of female infants were included in the cohort. Thymocytes were mechanically released from the tissue and were stored as pellets of roughly 9.5-34 million cells at -70 degrees C. Genomic DNA was extracted from frozen cell pellets with a QIAsymphony instrument. The immunoSEQ multiplex PCR assay was used to amplify the TCRB and TCRAD loci from a standardized quantity of quality-controlled genomic DNA. The amplicons spanned the V(D)J region and were long enough to cover the CDR3 and allow V and J genes to be identified. The amplicons were sequenced on an Illumina platform via the commercial immunoSEQ service. Primer bias and sequencing errors were corrected using previously described methods, and TCRAD and TCRB definitions followed the IMGT database. Repertoires were analysed with immunoSEQ Analyzer 3.0 and VDJTools, covering basic statistics, V/J segment usage, diversity estimates, rarefaction and pairwise overlap. To estimate diversity, the Chao1, ChaoE, Efron-Thisted, Shannon and inverse Simpson indices were applied, and diversity was also estimated on datasets down-sampled to the smallest sample. Repertoire overlap was assessed by strict matching of CDR3 nucleotide sequence, V gene and J gene, and clustering was done by Jaccard-based multidimensional scaling. On average, thymus samples gave 750,000 to 1,000,000 unique TCRB clonotypes, whereas blood samples gave roughly 86,000.

Sequencing input: thymocytes. This sequence originates from a boy in the first two years of life with a congenital heart defect. Donor details come from another sample of the same person, matched by shared clones.

The DNA reads TGTGCCAGCAGACGACCAGGGGAAGCTTTCTTT. Translation gives CASRRPGEAFF. The chain is assembled from TRBV28 and TRBJ1-1, with a tentative D gene TRBD1 over 5 matching bases. The CDR3 runs 11 amino acids, cysteine and phenylalanine included. Kept here is only the CDR3 DNA, which spans 33 bases and is read in frame from base 1. The germline V gene supplies CDR1 MDHEN and CDR2 SYDVKM. V is reduced by 6 bases and J by 8 bases, leaving a spacing of 10 bases between them.